Presented here are 17 T cell receptor beta chains from one specimen sequenced in a study of identical twins. TCRdb re-called the 5' RACE reads through MiXCR, storing one row per CDR3 protein. The sample shows just over 500,000 distinct CDR3 sequences, 22% of them seen only once. This sample also appeared in a second study, on T cells expressing NK-cell markers.

What was sequenced was CD4+ T cells sorted from blood. All receptors come from a young woman in good health.

This clonotype was counted between two and nine times. This chain links TRBV12-3 or TRBV12-4 with TRBJ2-7; D uncertain. The V and J ends lost 1 base and 3 bases respectively, with 10 bases between them. The length of the CDR3 is 14 residues. As DNA, the CDR3 is TGTGCCAGCAGTTTAGGTGTCACCAACTACGAGCAGTACTTC. Translating it yields CASSLGVTNYEQYF.

This chain uses TRBV7-2 with TRBJ2-1; D is ambiguous. Germline CDR1 is SGHTA and CDR2 is FQGNSA. The CDR3 is made up of 12 amino acids. V was clipped by 7 bases and J by 8 bases, with 12 bases between them. CDR3 protein: CASTLRRDEQFF. The CDR3 DNA is TGTGCCAGCACCCTCCGGCGCGATGAGCAGTTCTTC. Based on the CDR3 plus reference TRBV7-2 and TRBJ2-1, the full variable domain is GAGVSQSPSNKVTEKGKDVELRCDPISGHTALYWYRQSLGQGLEFLIYFQGNSAPDKSGLPSDRFSAERTGGSVSTLTIQRTQQEDSAVYLCASTLRRDEQFFGPGTRLTVL.

The chain recombines TRBV20-1 with TRBJ2-1; no definite D call. Germline V gene lookup returns CDR1 DFQATT and CDR2 SNEGSKA (reference sequence). Deletions cut 1 base from V and 2 bases from J, with 12 bases between. This CDR3 has 15 residues. The CDR3 loop is CSARGTAPAYNEQFF. In DNA form, the CDR3 reads TGCAGTGCTAGAGGAACAGCGCCAGCCTACAATGAGCAGTTCTTC.

This chain connects TRBV30 to TRBJ2-7, with 8 bases aligning to TRBD2. CDR3 length equals 13 residues. V lost 2 bases to trimming and J lost 4 bases; unmatched junction nucleotides: 4. Germline CDR1 is GTSNPN and CDR2 is SVGIG (reference sequence). The CDR3 DNA is TGTGCCTGGAGTAGCGGGAGCTCTTACGAGCAGTACTTC. It is translated as CAWSSGSSYEQYF.

This clonotype was seen a handful of times. This may be a read error: a much more frequent sequence differs by one nucleotide. J is TRBJ1-2 and V is TRBV5-6; 7 positions match TRBD1. CDR3 length: 13 amino acids. The germline V gene encodes CDR1 SGHDT and CDR2 YYEEEE. The V and J ends lost 5 bases and 4 bases, in that order; junction bases with no gene match: 5. CDR3 nucleotides: TGTGCCAGCAGTTCGACAGGGACCTATGGCTACACCTTC. This codes for CASSSTGTYGYTF.

The chain links TRBV20-1 to TRBJ2-1; no clear D gene. The germline CDR1 and CDR2 sequences are DFQATT and SNEGSKA (reference sequence). The V gene lost 2 bases and the J gene lost 8 bases, with 7 bases spanning the gap. The CDR3 sequence is 11 residues long. The CDR3 nucleotides are TGCAGTGCTAGACTATCCTATGAGCAGTTCTTC. This translates into CSARLSYEQFF.

A word on this clonotype: A junction boundary mismatches the germline segment, possibly from a read error. Here the CDR3 DNA reads TGTGCCATCAGCCCCGGGGACAGGTTACAGCCCCAGCATTTT. It yields the protein CAISPGDRLQPQHF. J is TRBJ1-5 and V is TRBV5-6, with 8 bases aligning to TRBD1. Germline assignment: CDR1 SGHDT and CDR2 YYEEEE. The CDR3 is made up of 14 amino acids.

The rearrangement joins TRBV5-1 to TRBJ1-6; the D gene is possibly TRBD1 (5 bases). The germline gives CDR1 SGHRS, CDR2 YFSETQ. The CDR3 spans 16 residues. Trimming left V 2 bases short and J 10 bases short, with 19 bases between. The CDR3 spells CASSFSQPGTGSPLHF. CDR3 coding DNA: TGCGCCAGCAGCTTTTCTCAACCAGGGACCGGGTCACCCCTCCACTTT.

The chain uses TRBV12-3 or TRBV12-4 and TRBJ2-3; 11 bases fit TRBD2. Trimming removed 6 bases from V and 1 base from J; junction bases left unmatched: 12. There are 18 residues in the CDR3. The CDR3 DNA follows: TGTGCCAGCAGCCGAGGGACTAGCGGAAGTCTTCGCACAGATACGCAGTATTTT. It translates to CASSRGTSGSLRTDTQYF.

The table lists this clonotype with many counts. This chain uses TRBV10-3 with TRBJ1-6; tentatively, D is TRBD1 (6 bases). Trimming shortened V by 3 bases and J by 8 bases, and 11 bases separated the two germline ends. CDR3 length equals 14 residues. Germline-derived CDR1 and CDR2 are ENHRY and SYGVKD. The CDR3 DNA sequence: TGTGCCATCAGTGATACCGGGGGCGATTCACCCCTCCACTTT. It is translated as CAISDTGGDSPLHF.

This clonotype has only a few counts. The chain couples TRBV9 to TRBJ2-7; TRBD2 aligns across 10 bases. The CDR3 is 15 residues long. Germline V gives CDR1 SGDLS, CDR2 YYNGEE. V shed 0 bases, J shed 5 bases, and the junction held 5 bases outside the gene matches. The CDR3 spells CASSVGLAGEHEQYF. The DNA of the CDR3 is TGTGCCAGCAGCGTAGGTCTAGCGGGAGAGCACGAGCAGTACTTC.

Only a few counts were recorded for this clonotype. The gene calls are TRBV20-1 and TRBJ1-2; D gene ambiguous. This CDR3 spans 13 amino acids. V lost 3 bases, J lost 4 bases, and 12 bases lay in between. Per the germline V gene, CDR1 is DFQATT and CDR2 is SNEGSKA (reference sequence). CDR3: CSASSDMGYGYTF. CDR3 nucleotides: TGCAGTGCTAGTTCTGATATGGGCTATGGCTACACCTTC.

The V gene is TRBV6-1, the J gene TRBJ1-1; the D is unclear. V dropped 4 bases and J dropped 4 bases, with 4 bases sitting between them. Looked up from germline, CDR1 is MNHNS and CDR2 is SASEGT. The CDR3 length is 11 residues. The DNA of the CDR3 is TGTGCCAGCAGTGGAACCACTGAAGCTTTCTTT. The encoded protein is CASSGTTEAFF.

V gene TRBV3-1 combines with J gene TRBJ1-5; D perhaps matches TRBD1 (5 bases). CDR3 length: 14 residues. The V and J ends lost 1 base and 5 bases respectively, with 9 bases between them. Germline V lookup: CDR1 LGHDT, CDR2 YNNKEL (reference sequence). CDR3 DNA: TGTGCCAGCAGCCAAGCTCCGACAGATCAGCCCCAGCATTTT. Protein sequence: CASSQAPTDQPQHF.

This clonotype was counted between two and nine times. The V call is TRBV5-1, the J call TRBJ2-1; 7 bases fit TRBD2. CDR3 length equals 13 residues. The trim removed 3 bases at V and 10 bases at J, leaving 7 bases unmatched. Germline CDR1 reads SGHRS; CDR2 reads YFSETQ. CDR3 amino acids: CASSWGGEGEQFF. CDR3 nucleotides: TGCGCCAGCAGCTGGGGGGGTGAGGGAGAGCAGTTCTTC.

Ten or more counts support this clonotype. J is TRBJ2-2 and V is TRBV20-1; possible D gene TRBD1, 6 bases. V dropped 2 bases and J dropped 5 bases, with 9 bases sitting between them. The CDR3 is made up of 13 amino acids. The V gene's germline CDR1 is DFQATT and CDR2 SNEGSKA (reference sequence). The CDR3 DNA sequence: TGCAGTGCTAGATCGACAGGAACCGGGGAGCTGTTTTTT. Translating it yields CSARSTGTGELFF.

The rearrangement joins TRBV6-5 to TRBJ2-7; D unclear. Trimming removed 0 bases at V and 2 bases at J, with 11 bases between. This CDR3 contains 15 residues. CDR1 and CDR2 (germline): MNHEY, SVGAGI. CDR3: CASSYSGSVAYEQYF. Here the CDR3 DNA reads TGTGCCAGCAGTTACTCAGGCAGCGTTGCCTACGAGCAGTACTTC.